This T cell receptor (beta chain) is drawn from a study of response to subunit inactivated influenza vaccine. Germline V gene sequence: CDR1 SGHAT, CDR2 FQNNGV. The CDR3 spans 14 residues. Trimming removed 4 bases at V and 7 bases at J, with 15 bases between. Study-wide results and limits: Authors suggested seasonal influenza vaccinations each recruit few new T cells.

From the RT-PCR reads, TCRdb called clonotypes with MiXCR, one entry per CDR3 protein. The sample comprises about 500,000 distinct CDR3 sequences, approximately 17% of which are singletons, and 3% rests with the top ten. As concerns this clonotype: The target antigen is unknown.

The sequencing here drew on CD4+ T cells sorted from PBMCs, taken around 25 months after vaccination. J is TRBJ2-3 and V is TRBV11-2, with no clear D. This sequence was found in a man between 50 and 70 years old who received an inactivated influenza vaccine. As DNA, the CDR3 is TGTGCCAGCAGCTCTGACGGACCAGCGTATACGCAGTATTTT. As protein: CASSSDGPAYTQYF. Complete variable domain (other parts from reference TRBV11-2 and TRBJ2-3): EAGVAQSPRYKIIEKRQSVAFWCNPISGHATLYWYQQILGQGPKLLIQFQNNGVVDDSQLPKDRFSAERLKGVDSTLKIQPAKLEDSAVYLCASSSDGPAYTQYFGPGTRLTVL.